This T cell receptor (beta chain) stems from a study of early T cells in non-severe SARS-CoV-2 infection. Study-wide context: Unsorted whole blood bulk RNA was sequenced, with unpaired chains.

A few counts support this clonotype. The antigen is not known. TCRdb analysed the 5' RACE reads with MiXCR anew, one entry per CDR3 protein. The sample gives tens of thousands of distinct CDR3 sequences, about 14% of which show up once; 12% is in the top ten. The germline V gene has CDR1 SGHTA and CDR2 FQGNSA. The CDR3 totals 14 residues. Trimming left V 1 base short and J 4 bases short, with 10 bases between. Notes on the study in general: Lookups in VDJdb leaned toward anti-spike CD8 responses and missed private and CD4 specificities.

Sequencing input: whole blood. The TCR sequence derives from an adult who was a healthcare worker with PCR-confirmed SARS-CoV-2 infection or an uninfected control (not recorded which). The genes are TRBV7-2 and TRBJ2-5; D possibly corresponds to TRBD2 (5 bases). CDR3 in amino acids: CASSLDGSAETQYF. CDR3 nucleotides: TGTGCCAGCAGCTTAGACGGTAGCGCAGAGACCCAGTACTTC.